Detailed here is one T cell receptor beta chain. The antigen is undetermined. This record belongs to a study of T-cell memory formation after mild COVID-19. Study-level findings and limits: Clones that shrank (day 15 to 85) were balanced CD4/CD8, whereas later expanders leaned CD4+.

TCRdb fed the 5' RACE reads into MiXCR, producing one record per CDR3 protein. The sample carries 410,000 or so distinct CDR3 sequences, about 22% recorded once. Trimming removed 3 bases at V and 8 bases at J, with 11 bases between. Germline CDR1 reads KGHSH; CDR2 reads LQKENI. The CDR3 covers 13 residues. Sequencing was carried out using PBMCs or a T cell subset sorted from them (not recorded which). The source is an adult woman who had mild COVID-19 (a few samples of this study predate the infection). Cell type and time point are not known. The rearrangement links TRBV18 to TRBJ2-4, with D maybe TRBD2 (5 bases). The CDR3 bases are TGTGCCAGCTCACCGAGGGATGCTGACATTCAGTACTTC. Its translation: CASSPRDADIQYF.